One and the same sample provided the 30 T cell receptor beta chains below, sequenced in a study of cytomegalovirus exposure and HLA in healthy donors listed by TCRdb under 2017. Library preparation employed the immunoSEQ multiplex PCR assay. This immuneACCESS table, as held by TCRdb, lists in-frame sequences with V and J called but not all clones. Of the missing ones, under half trace to an unresolved V gene in checked studies; the others have no known cause. The sample contains over 110,000 clones, more than 85% of them found a single time. The ten largest clones add up to around 10% of the sample. Sequenced sample: PBMCs. All receptors come from a young man in good health and CMV-seropositive.

The chain uses TRBV5-5 and TRBJ2-2; D ambiguous. Trimming left V 4 bases short and J 0 bases short, with 10 bases between. Germline CDR1 SGHKS, CDR2 YYEKEE (reference sequence). CDR3 length: 15 amino acids. CDR3 DNA: TGTGCCAGCAGCAATCGACTTGCGAACACCGGGGAGCTGTTTTTT. This codes for CASSNRLANTGELFF.

In DNA form, the CDR3 reads TGTGCCAGCAGCACGAGGGGTGAGGGGGCGCGTAATTCACCCCTCCACTTT. Amino acid sequence: CASSTRGEGARNSPLHF. J is TRBJ1-6 and V is TRBV7-8, with 7 bases aligning to TRBD1. The ends lost 5 bases at V and 6 bases at J; junction bases unmatched: 13. Germline-derived CDR1 and CDR2 are SGHVS and FQNEAQ. The CDR3 covers 17 residues.

This chain uses TRBV6-1 with TRBJ2-7; TRBD2 is a possible D gene (5 bases). In germline, CDR1 is MNHNS, CDR2 SASEGT. The CDR3 has 11 residues. Trimming took 7 bases from V and 4 from J, leaving 8 bases between them. The chain's CDR3 is CASTTGYEQYF. The CDR3 DNA follows: TGTGCCAGCACCACGGGGTACGAGCAGTACTTC.

The chain employs TRBV10-3 and TRBJ2-7, with D possibly matching TRBD2 (5 bases). CDR3 length: 13 residues. Germline-derived CDR1 and CDR2 are ENHRY and SYGVKD. Trimming pared 5 bases from V and 6 bases from J, leaving 14 bases between. The CDR3 here is CAISSGKSGEQYF. In DNA, the CDR3 is TGTGCCATCAGTTCGGGGAAGAGTGGCGAGCAGTACTTC.

The rearrangement links TRBV2 to TRBJ1-3; a possible D gene is TRBD1 (6 bases). Germline V gives CDR1 SNHLY, CDR2 FYNNEI. Between the trimmed V and J ends, which lost 6 bases and 2 bases, there was a span of 14 bases. The CDR3 is 15 amino acids. The CDR3 nucleotides are TGTGCCAGCAGACTTACCCGACAGGCTGGAAACACCATATATTTT. Amino acid sequence: CASRLTRQAGNTIYF.

V is TRBV5-1 and J is TRBJ2-5; TRBD1 might be the D (6 bases). V lost 0 bases to trimming and J lost 2 bases, with 8 bases between them. The CDR3 has 14 amino acids. Germline CDR1 reads SGHRS; CDR2 reads YFSETQ. The CDR3 nucleotides read TGCGCCAGCAGCTTGGGGGGGCGACAAGAGACCCAGTACTTC. Its translation: CASSLGGRQETQYF.

This clone appeared once. J is TRBJ1-3 and V is TRBV10-3; TRBD1 is a possible D gene (6 bases). The CDR3 has 17 amino acids. Per the germline V gene, CDR1 is ENHRY and CDR2 is SYGVKD. The germline V and J ends were trimmed by 5 bases and 1 base, with 18 bases remaining between them. The chain's CDR3 is CAISQLTGRGSGNTIYF. The CDR3 DNA follows: TGTGCCATCAGTCAACTTACAGGGAGGGGATCTGGAAACACCATATATTTT.

The chain has TRBV19 and TRBJ2-1; possibly TRBD2 for D (7 bases). Germline V lookup: CDR1 LNHDA, CDR2 SQIVND (reference sequence). This CDR3 contains 15 residues. The V gene lost 3 bases and the J gene lost 1 base, with 10 bases spanning the gap. The CDR3 region is CASSMGGASYNEQFF. Here the CDR3 DNA reads TGTGCCAGTAGTATGGGGGGGGCGTCCTACAATGAGCAGTTCTTC. Drawing the rest from reference TRBV19 and TRBJ2-1, the complete variable domain is DGGITQSPKYLFRKEGQNVTLSCEQNLNHDAMYWYRQDPGQGLRLIYYSQIVNDFQKGDIAEGYSVSREKKESFPLTVTSAQKNPTAFYLCASSMGGASYNEQFFGPGTRLTVL.

This clone has just one count. This chain joins TRBV15 and TRBJ2-1; weak D call: TRBD1 (5 bases). The CDR3 has 17 residues. The V end lost 2 bases, the J end lost 5 bases, and 19 bases lay between the germline ends. Germline V lookup: CDR1 LNHNV, CDR2 YYDKDF (reference sequence). The CDR3 DNA reads as TGTGCCACCAGCAGACCCCATCTCATGGCAGGGCACAATGAGCAGTTCTTC. It translates to CATSRPHLMAGHNEQFF.

The chain joins TRBV19 to TRBJ2-7; 11 positions match TRBD1. This CDR3 contains 15 residues. CDR1 is LNHDA, CDR2 SQIVND, per germline (reference sequence). V was pared by 3 bases and J by 4 bases, with 5 bases of the junction left unmatched. CDR3 residues: CASSMAGTGGYEQYF. CDR3 bases: TGTGCCAGTAGTATGGCCGGGACAGGGGGATACGAGCAGTACTTC.

The chain couples TRBV7-2 to TRBJ1-2; TRBD1 might be the D (6 bases). The CDR3 is made up of 17 amino acids. Germline V gene sequence: CDR1 SGHTA, CDR2 FQGNSA. With 1 base removed from V and 0 bases from J, the gap between germline ends came to 15 bases. This CDR3 reads CASSLEGTRFTNYGYTF. The CDR3 region has the DNA TGTGCCAGCAGCTTAGAGGGGACAAGATTTACTAACTATGGCTACACCTTC. The complete variable domain, with remaining parts taken from reference TRBV7-2 and TRBJ1-2, reads GAGVSQSPSNKVTEKGKDVELRCDPISGHTALYWYRQSLGQGLEFLIYFQGNSAPDKSGLPSDRFSAERTGGSVSTLTIQRTQQEDSAVYLCASSLEGTRFTNYGYTFGSGTRLTVV.

This chain joins TRBV2 and TRBJ2-7; TRBD2 aligns across 10 bases. With 0 bases clipped from V and 0 bases from J, the junction kept 17 bases outside the gene matches. This CDR3 has 21 residues. CDR1 and CDR2 (germline): SNHLY, FYNNEI. CDR3 sequence reads: CASSEAYGYDWSGRGSYEQYF. The CDR3 DNA sequence: TGTGCCAGCAGTGAAGCATATGGGTATGATTGGAGCGGGAGGGGCTCCTACGAGCAGTACTTC.

The genes are TRBV6-1 and TRBJ2-3; 7 positions match TRBD1. The CDR3 consists of 13 residues. Trimming removed 7 bases from V and 1 base from J; junction bases left unmatched: 2. CDR1 is MNHNS, CDR2 SASEGT, per germline. The CDR3 region is CASNGQGTDTQYF. CDR3 sequence (DNA): TGTGCCAGCAACGGACAGGGCACAGATACGCAGTATTTT.

This chain joins TRBV6-5 and TRBJ2-1; TRBD2 aligns across 10 bases. Per the germline V gene, CDR1 is MNHEY and CDR2 is SVGAGI. This CDR3 comprises 16 residues. With V trimmed by 1 base and J by 4 bases, 4 bases remained unmatched. The DNA of the CDR3 is TGTGCCAGCAGTTACTGGGGTAGCGGGAGGTACAATGAGCAGTTCTTC. Amino acids: CASSYWGSGRYNEQFF.

The chain is built from TRBV2 and TRBJ2-7; no clear D gene. The CDR3 totals 13 residues. CDR1 is SNHLY, CDR2 FYNNEI, per germline. The V end lost 0 bases, the J end lost 12 bases, and 15 bases lay between the germline ends. CDR3 nucleotides: TGTGCCAGCAGTGAAGCCGTTCGCAGTATCCCGTACTTC. Translated: CASSEAVRSIPYF.

This clone was detected once. The V gene is TRBV6-1, the J gene TRBJ1-3; D might be TRBD1 (5 bases). V lost 3 bases and J lost 3, with 15 bases in between. The germline gives CDR1 MNHNS, CDR2 SASEGT. The CDR3 spans 16 residues. The CDR3 region is CASSDGGEGYGNTIYF. The CDR3 DNA sequence: TGTGCCAGCAGTGATGGAGGGGAGGGCTATGGAAACACCATATATTTT.

The rearrangement links TRBV19 to TRBJ2-1; 8 bases agree with TRBD2. The CDR3 has 13 residues. V was clipped by 3 bases and J by 8 bases; unmatched bases: 3. Looked up from germline, CDR1 is LNHDA and CDR2 is SQIVND (reference sequence). This CDR3 is CASSMEAGDEQFF. In DNA form, the CDR3 reads TGTGCCAGTAGTATGGAAGCGGGAGATGAGCAGTTCTTC. Full variable domain (missing parts from reference TRBV19 and TRBJ2-1): DGGITQSPKYLFRKEGQNVTLSCEQNLNHDAMYWYRQDPGQGLRLIYYSQIVNDFQKGDIAEGYSVSREKKESFPLTVTSAQKNPTAFYLCASSMEAGDEQFFGPGTRLTVL.

This chain joins TRBV7-9 and TRBJ2-2; 7 bases are shared with TRBD1. The CDR3 extends over 15 amino acids. Germline V CDR1 and CDR2: SEHNR, FQNEAQ (reference sequence). J was trimmed by 0 bases and V by 5 bases; bases with no gene match: 3. This CDR3 reads CASSRQGSNTGELFF. The CDR3 DNA is TGTGCCAGCAGCCGACAGGGATCGAACACCGGGGAGCTGTTTTTT.

The CDR3 DNA is TGTGCCAGCAGCGGAACAGGGCTAAATCAGCCCCAGCATTTT. This sequence encodes CASSGTGLNQPQHF. This sequence joins TRBV5-5 and TRBJ1-5; D is perhaps TRBD1 (6 bases). Germline V gene data show CDR1 as SGHKS and CDR2 as YYEKEE (reference sequence). V was cut by 4 bases and J by 4 bases, with 12 bases left in between. This CDR3 has 14 amino acids.

This clone was seen a single time. The J gene is TRBJ2-7, the V gene TRBV9; D remains ambiguous. The CDR3 length is 12 residues. CDR1 and CDR2 from the germline V gene are SGDLS and YYNGEE. V lost 4 bases and J 4 bases, leaving 9 bases between the germline ends. This chain's CDR3 is CASSRDSYEQYF. The CDR3 DNA is TGTGCCAGCAGCCGTGACTCGTACGAGCAGTACTTC. Complete variable domain (other parts from reference TRBV9 and TRBJ2-7): DSGVTQTPKHLITATGQRVTLRCSPRSGDLSVYWYQQSLDQGLQFLIQYYNGEERAKGNILERFSAQQFPDLHSELNLSSLELGDSALYFCASSRDSYEQYFGPGTRLTVT.

The chain is built from TRBV18 and TRBJ1-1, with a weak D call TRBD1 (5 bases). In germline, CDR1 is KGHSH, CDR2 LQKENI. The V gene lost 9 bases and the J gene lost 3 bases, with 14 bases spanning the gap. The CDR3 consists of 13 residues. The CDR3 bases are TGTGCCAGTAGGGGAGGAGGGGACACTGAAGCTTTCTTT. Translated, it gives CASRGGGDTEAFF.

In DNA form, the CDR3 reads TGCAGCGTTGAAGGCGTGAACACCGGGGAGCTGTTTTTT. It translates to CSVEGVNTGELFF. The chain couples TRBV29-1 to TRBJ2-2; D is unresolved. Looked up from germline, CDR1 is SQVTM and CDR2 is ANQGSEA. With 1 base removed from V and 1 base from J, the gap between germline ends came to 4 bases. This CDR3 contains 13 residues.

This clone was detected many times. The chain combines TRBV6-5 with TRBJ1-2; no reliable D call. Trimming shortened V by 2 bases and J by 8 bases, and 15 bases separated the two germline ends. The CDR3 runs 14 residues. Germline V gene data show CDR1 as MNHEY and CDR2 as SVGAGI. CDR3 DNA sequence: TGTGCCAGCAGTTACGTGAGACACCCGAGCGGCTACACCTTC. Translated: CASSYVRHPSGYTF.

The chain has TRBV5-1 and TRBJ2-1; TRBD2 aligns across 10 bases. This CDR3 is 17 amino acids long. The J segment lost 0 bases and the V segment lost 4 bases, leaving 7 bases of the junction unmatched. Germline V CDR1 and CDR2: SGHRS, YFSETQ. The chain's CDR3 is CASSRLAGLSSYNEQFF. The CDR3 nucleotides read TGCGCCAGCAGCCGACTAGCGGGTCTGAGCTCCTACAATGAGCAGTTCTTC.

The chain recombines TRBV27 with TRBJ1-5; D gene unclear. The CDR3 covers 17 residues. Trimming took 4 bases from V and 0 from J, leaving 16 bases between them. CDR1 and CDR2 (germline): MNHEY, SMNVEV (reference sequence). CDR3 sequence reads: CASSSSRYGYSNQPQHF. The CDR3 DNA sequence: TGTGCCAGCAGTTCTTCCCGGTACGGGTATAGCAATCAGCCCCAGCATTTT.

This chain uses TRBV20-1 with TRBJ2-1, with no clear D. The CDR3 is made up of 11 amino acids. The V gene lost 6 bases and the J gene lost 6 bases, with 9 bases spanning the gap. Per germline, CDR1 DFQATT and CDR2 SNEGSKA (reference sequence). The CDR3 DNA is TGCAGTGCAAAAGCTTTCAATGAGCAGTTCTTC. It encodes CSAKAFNEQFF.

The chain has TRBV5-3 and TRBJ2-2, with TRBD1 matching 9 bases. TRBV5-3 is filed as an ORF, its function uncertain. V lost 3 bases and J lost 6; bases outside the gene matches: 15. CDR3 size: 18 residues. CDR3 region: CARSSNRDRVLSAGELFF. Here the CDR3 DNA reads TGTGCCAGAAGCTCGAACCGGGACAGGGTTCTATCGGCCGGGGAGCTGTTTTTT.

V and J are TRBV19 and TRBJ1-2; 9 nucleotides match TRBD1. The CDR3 has 14 amino acids. Looked up from germline, CDR1 is LNHDA and CDR2 is SQIVND (reference sequence). Germline trimming cut 5 bases from V and 6 bases from J; bases unmatched to any gene: 7. CDR3 protein: CASSWTGVTDGYTF. CDR3 bases: TGTGCCAGTAGTTGGACAGGGGTCACGGATGGCTACACCTTC.

This clone appeared once. The V gene is TRBV18, the J gene TRBJ2-7; a possible D gene is TRBD1 (6 bases). The germline V gene encodes CDR1 KGHSH and CDR2 LQKENI. The CDR3 consists of 15 residues. V dropped 4 bases and J dropped 5 bases, with 18 bases sitting between them. The CDR3 here is CASSRRVAGEDEQYF. In DNA form, the CDR3 reads TGTGCCAGCTCACGACGGGTGGCAGGGGAAGACGAGCAGTACTTC.

The chain employs TRBV10-3 and TRBJ2-5; a possible D gene is TRBD1 (5 bases). The CDR3 is 14 residues long. Trimming stripped 7 bases from V and 0 bases from J, with 12 bases between. The germline CDR1 and CDR2 sequences are ENHRY and SYGVKD. DNA for the CDR3: TGTGCCATCAAAGCGACAGTGGACCAAGAGACCCAGTACTTC. It encodes CAIKATVDQETQYF.